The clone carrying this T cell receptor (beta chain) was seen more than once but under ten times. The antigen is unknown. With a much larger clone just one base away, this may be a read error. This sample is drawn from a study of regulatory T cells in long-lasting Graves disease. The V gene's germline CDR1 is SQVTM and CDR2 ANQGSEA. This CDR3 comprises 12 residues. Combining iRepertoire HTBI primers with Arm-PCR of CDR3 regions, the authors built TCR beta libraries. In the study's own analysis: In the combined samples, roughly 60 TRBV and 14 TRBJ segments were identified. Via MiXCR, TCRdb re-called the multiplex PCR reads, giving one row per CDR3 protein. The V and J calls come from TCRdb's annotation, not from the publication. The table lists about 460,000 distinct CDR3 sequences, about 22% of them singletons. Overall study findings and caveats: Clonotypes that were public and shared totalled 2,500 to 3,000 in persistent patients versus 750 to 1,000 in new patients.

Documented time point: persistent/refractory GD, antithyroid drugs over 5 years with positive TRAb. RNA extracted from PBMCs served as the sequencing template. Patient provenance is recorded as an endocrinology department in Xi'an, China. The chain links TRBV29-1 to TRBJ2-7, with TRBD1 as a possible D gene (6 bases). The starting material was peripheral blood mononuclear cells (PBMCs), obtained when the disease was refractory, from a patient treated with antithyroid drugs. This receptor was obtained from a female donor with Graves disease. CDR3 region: CSATDRPYGQYF. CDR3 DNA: TGCAGCGCTACCGACAGGCCCTACGGGCAGTACTTC.